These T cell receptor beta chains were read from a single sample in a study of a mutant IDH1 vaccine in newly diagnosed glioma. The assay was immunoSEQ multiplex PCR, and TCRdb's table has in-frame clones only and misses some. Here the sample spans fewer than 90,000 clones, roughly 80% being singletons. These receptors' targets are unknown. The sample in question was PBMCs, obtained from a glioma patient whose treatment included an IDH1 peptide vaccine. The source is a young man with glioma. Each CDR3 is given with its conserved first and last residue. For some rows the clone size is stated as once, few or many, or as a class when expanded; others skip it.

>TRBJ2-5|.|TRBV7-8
CASSQGEETQYF
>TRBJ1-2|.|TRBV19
CASSMDYGYTF
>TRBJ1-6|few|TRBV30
CAWSEDSNSPLHF
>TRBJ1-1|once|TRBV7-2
CASSPPGDRSAEAFF
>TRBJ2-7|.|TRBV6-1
CASSSPQGYEQYF
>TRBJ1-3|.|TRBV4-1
CASSLLWGSGNTIYF
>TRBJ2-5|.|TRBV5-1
CASSPGLAVQETQYF
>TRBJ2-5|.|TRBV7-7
CASSLSGGVRETQYF
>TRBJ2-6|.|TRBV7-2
CASSPQVSGANVLTF
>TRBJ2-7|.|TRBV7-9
CASSSRDRGPYEQYF
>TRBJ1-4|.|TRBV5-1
CASSHGQGGEKLFF
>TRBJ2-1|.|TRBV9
CASSVDPGGHEQFF
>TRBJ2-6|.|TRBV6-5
CASSLTNSGANVLTF
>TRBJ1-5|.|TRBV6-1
CASSELAGSNQPQHF
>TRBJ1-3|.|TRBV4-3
CASSQSLSSGNTIYF
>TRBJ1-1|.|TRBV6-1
CASSEATPMNTEAFF
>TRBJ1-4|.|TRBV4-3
CASSPHPGTNEKLFF
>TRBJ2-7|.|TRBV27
CASSSSSTGYEQYF
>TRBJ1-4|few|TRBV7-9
CASSLGGVAPGEKLFF
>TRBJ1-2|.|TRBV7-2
CASSPPGNYGYTF
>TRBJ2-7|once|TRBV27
CASSLVSHETGFEKPHPIRYEQYF
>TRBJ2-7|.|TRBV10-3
CAISSGPGEIEQYF
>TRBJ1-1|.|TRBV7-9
CASSFRQGYTEAFF
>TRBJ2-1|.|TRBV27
CASSLAGLVTIEQFF